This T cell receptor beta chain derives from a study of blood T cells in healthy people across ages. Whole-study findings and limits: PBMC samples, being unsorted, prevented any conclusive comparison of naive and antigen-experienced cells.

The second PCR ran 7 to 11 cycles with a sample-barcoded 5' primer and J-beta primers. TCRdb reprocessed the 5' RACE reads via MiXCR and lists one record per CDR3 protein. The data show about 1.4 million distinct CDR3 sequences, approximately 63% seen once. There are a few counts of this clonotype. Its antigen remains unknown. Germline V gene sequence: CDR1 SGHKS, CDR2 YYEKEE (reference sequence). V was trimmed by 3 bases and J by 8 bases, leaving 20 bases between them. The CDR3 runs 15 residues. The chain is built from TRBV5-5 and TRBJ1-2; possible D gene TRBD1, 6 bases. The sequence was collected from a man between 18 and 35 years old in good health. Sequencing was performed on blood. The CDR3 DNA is TGTGCCAGCAGCTGGGGGCATGGGGCCTCTAGGGGCTACACCTTC. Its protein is CASSWGHGASRGYTF. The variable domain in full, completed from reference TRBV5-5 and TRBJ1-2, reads DAGVTQSPTHLIKTRGQQVTLRCSPISGHKSVSWYQQVLGQGPQFIFQYYEKEERGRGNFPDRFSARQFPNYSSELNVNALLLGDSALYLCASSWGHGASRGYTFGSGTRLTVV.